The 30 T cell receptor beta chains in this list originate from one sample, sequenced in a study of T cell repertoires in cytomegalovirus infection. One entry per CDR3 protein results from TCRdb running MiXCR on the reads. In the table there are tens of thousands of distinct CDR3 sequences, about 21% of which are singletons. Antigen specificity for these receptors is unknown. Sequencing was performed on CD8+ T cells from cultured PBMCs, taken from culture after CMV antigen stimulation. All receptors come from a human donor in good health (CMV status not recorded). Some clones in this sample may be carry-over from other donors' samples.

The gene calls are TRBV7-6 and TRBJ2-7; D might be TRBD1 or TRBD2, each matching 5 bases. Germline CDR1 is SGHVS and CDR2 is FNYEAQ. V was shortened by 1 base and J by 11 bases, with 18 bases between the two germline ends. This CDR3 has 14 residues. CDR3 protein: CASSLGSLRDGKYF. Written as DNA, the CDR3 is TGTGCCAGCAGCTTAGGTTCTCTCAGGGACGGGAAGTACTTC.

The CDR3 DNA sequence: TGTGCCAGCAGTGGAGGTGGCTTCCTAGCCAAAAACAGGCAGTACTTC. Its translation is CASSGGGFLAKNRQYF. The rearrangement joins TRBV7-9 to TRBJ2-4; D may match TRBD1 or TRBD2 (5 bases each). Germline CDR1 is SEHNR and CDR2 is FQNEAQ (reference sequence). Trimming removed 6 bases at V and 13 bases at J, with 28 bases between. The CDR3 spans 16 residues.

In this sample, this clonotype turned up a few times. The chain carries TRBV6-2 or TRBV6-3 and TRBJ2-1, with D possibly TRBD2 on 6 matching bases. Germline lookup yields CDR1 MNHEY and CDR2 SVGEGT. The CDR3 extends over 15 amino acids. Deletions cut 7 bases from V and 7 bases from J, with 20 bases between. The CDR3 DNA reads as TGTGCCAGCACCTCGTCCCCTAGTCGGGGGAATGAGCAGTTCTTC. Translated, it gives CASTSSPSRGNEQFF.

This clonotype was found a few times. The chain uses TRBV7-2 and TRBJ1-1; D gene uncertain. Germline V CDR1 and CDR2: SGHTA, FQGNSA. V was cut by 3 bases and J by 1 base, with 12 bases left in between. The CDR3 has 15 amino acids. CDR3 bases: TGTGCCAGCAGCTTTACTGACACGTGGAACACTGAAGCTTTCTTT. Its protein is CASSFTDTWNTEAFF.

This clonotype was picked up a small number of times. This sequence joins TRBV27 and TRBJ1-1; D is perhaps TRBD1 (6 bases). Per the germline V gene, CDR1 is MNHEY and CDR2 is SMNVEV (reference sequence). The CDR3 spans 14 residues. V shed 6 bases and J shed 0 bases, with 11 bases lying between them. This CDR3 reads CASSRGNMNTEAFF. The CDR3 region has the DNA TGTGCCAGCAGCAGGGGCAACATGAACACTGAAGCTTTCTTT.

J is TRBJ1-5 and V is TRBV18; 7 nucleotides agree with TRBD1. With V trimmed by 6 bases and J by 6 bases, 8 bases remained unmatched. Germline values: CDR1 KGHSH, CDR2 LQKENI. This CDR3 is 14 amino acids long. CDR3 nucleotide sequence: TGTGCCAGCTCTCCCGACAGGGCTCCTCAGCCCCAGCATTTT. This encodes CASSPDRAPQPQHF. The full variable domain, completed using reference TRBV18 and TRBJ1-5, is NAGVMQNPRHLVRRRGQEARLRCSPMKGHSHVYWYRQLPEEGLKFMVYLQKENIIDESGMPKERFSAEFPKEGPSILRIQQVVRGDSAAYFCASSPDRAPQPQHFGDGTRLSIL.

This clonotype was seen a few times. The chain employs TRBV7-9 and TRBJ2-7; weak D call: TRBD2 (5 bases). This CDR3 has 12 amino acids. V dropped 2 bases and J dropped 7 bases, with 9 bases sitting between them. Germline V gives CDR1 SEHNR, CDR2 FQNEAQ (reference sequence). The CDR3 sequence: CASSLSGIEQYF. The CDR3 nucleotides are TGTGCCAGCAGCTTATCCGGGATTGAGCAGTACTTC.

The J gene is TRBJ2-1, the V gene TRBV19; 15 bases align to TRBD2. CDR1 and CDR2 from the germline V gene are LNHDA and SQIVND (reference sequence). The length of the CDR3 is 18 residues. The junction had 5 bases not matched to a gene; V was cut back by 3 bases and J by 2 bases. CDR3: CASSIPGLAGGPYNEQFF. The CDR3 DNA follows: TGTGCCAGTAGTATCCCGGGACTAGCGGGGGGCCCCTACAATGAGCAGTTCTTC.

This clonotype was observed a handful of times. The gene calls are TRBV7-2 and TRBJ1-3, with D unresolved. Trimming removed 2 bases at V and 0 bases at J, with 5 bases between. Per germline, CDR1 SGHTA and CDR2 FQGNSA. This CDR3 is built from 14 residues. The chain's CDR3 is CASSLYGSGNTIYF. The CDR3 nucleotides read TGTGCCAGCAGCTTATACGGCTCTGGAAACACCATATATTTT.

The gene calls are TRBV12-3 or TRBV12-4 and TRBJ1-2; the D is unclear. The length of the CDR3 is 17 residues. V was shortened by 0 bases and J by 4 bases, with 18 bases between the two germline ends. In nucleotides, the CDR3 is TGTGCCAGCAGTTTAGCGCGAAGGGCGTCCATCCGCTATGGCTACACCTTC. This translates into CASSLARRASIRYGYTF.

CDR3 loop: CASSSRPGSYGYTF. The CDR3 region has the DNA TGTGCCAGCAGTTCCCGTCCAGGGTCCTATGGCTACACCTTC. The chain has TRBV6-5 and TRBJ1-2, with a possible D match to TRBD1 (5 bases). Trimming cost V 4 bases and J 4 bases, with 13 bases left between them. Germline V gene data show CDR1 as MNHEY and CDR2 as SVGAGI. The CDR3 is made up of 14 amino acids.

The chain is built from TRBV10-3 and TRBJ2-1; maybe TRBD1 (6 bases). V was shortened by 2 bases and J by 1 base, with 15 bases between the two germline ends. The CDR3 is 17 residues long. Germline CDR1 ENHRY, CDR2 SYGVKD. Here the CDR3 reads CAISEPEGDLSYNEQFF. The CDR3 DNA follows: TGTGCCATCAGTGAGCCCGAGGGGGATTTATCCTACAATGAGCAGTTCTTC.

This clonotype was recorded a few times. The chain links TRBV7-2 to TRBJ2-1, with 9 bases fitting TRBD2. The CDR3 contains 20 residues. Per the germline V gene, CDR1 is SGHTA and CDR2 is FQGNSA. V lost 1 base, J lost 3 bases, and 16 bases stayed unmatched. CDR3 residues: CASSLDSGSFPGFSYNEQFF. CDR3 DNA: TGTGCCAGCAGCTTAGATAGCGGGAGTTTTCCCGGATTCAGCTACAATGAGCAGTTCTTC. The whole variable domain, filled in from reference TRBV7-2 and TRBJ2-1, reads GAGVSQSPSNKVTEKGKDVELRCDPISGHTALYWYRQSLGQGLEFLIYFQGNSAPDKSGLPSDRFSAERTGGSVSTLTIQRTQQEDSAVYLCASSLDSGSFPGFSYNEQFFGPGTRLTVL.

This clonotype came up a few times. This sequence joins TRBV7-9 and TRBJ1-6; D is uncertain. This CDR3 is 12 amino acids long. The V and J ends lost 1 base and 11 bases respectively, with 6 bases between them. CDR1 is SEHNR and CDR2 is FQNEAQ in the germline V gene (reference sequence). The CDR3 spells CASSLGQAPLHF. The CDR3 DNA follows: TGTGCCAGCAGCTTAGGACAAGCACCCCTCCACTTT.

V and J are TRBV7-2 and TRBJ2-2; D is perhaps TRBD1 (6 bases). This CDR3 is 17 amino acids long. CDR1 and CDR2 from the germline V gene are SGHTA and FQGNSA. V lost 2 bases to trimming and J lost 1 base, with 14 bases between them. The CDR3 loop is CASSLYSGARNTGELFF. In nucleotides, the CDR3 is TGTGCCAGCAGCTTATATTCAGGGGCGAGGAACACCGGGGAGCTGTTTTTT.

The chain uses TRBV7-8 and TRBJ1-6; D might be TRBD1 (5 bases). CDR1 SGHVS and CDR2 FQNEAQ come from the germline V gene. The CDR3 is made up of 15 amino acids. The V end lost 5 bases, the J end lost 9 bases, and 17 bases lay between the germline ends. The CDR3 is CASSPGLPRGSPLHF. CDR3 in DNA: TGTGCCAGCAGCCCGGGACTGCCTCGTGGTTCACCCCTCCACTTT. Using reference TRBV7-8 and TRBJ1-6 for the parts outside the CDR3, the full variable domain is GAGVSQSPRYKVAKRGQDVALRCDPISGHVSLFWYQQALGQGPEFLTYFQNEAQLDKSGLPSDRFFAERPEGSVSTLKIQRTQQEDSAVYLCASSPGLPRGSPLHFGNGTRLTVT.

This clonotype was detected only a few times. The chain has TRBV11-2 and TRBJ2-7, with D unresolved. CDR1 and CDR2 from the germline V gene are SGHAT and FQNNGV. The ends were cut back, 6 bases at V and 3 bases at J, with 9 bases in the middle. The length of the CDR3 is 12 residues. The CDR3 bases are TGTGCCAGCAGGCAATACGTCTACGAGCAGTACTTC. This codes for CASRQYVYEQYF.

The rearrangement uses TRBV27 and TRBJ1-6; D gene ambiguous. Trimming stripped 4 bases from V and 3 bases from J, with 10 bases between. The CDR3 extends over 15 amino acids. The germline V gene encodes CDR1 MNHEY and CDR2 SMNVEV (reference sequence). This chain's CDR3 is CASSSLWDYNSPLHF. Written as DNA, the CDR3 is TGTGCCAGCAGTTCCCTTTGGGACTATAATTCACCCCTCCACTTT.

This clonotype came up a few times. The chain links TRBV15 to TRBJ2-6, with D tentatively TRBD1 or TRBD2 (5 bases each). Trimming removed 1 base at V and 0 bases at J, with 19 bases between. The germline V gene encodes CDR1 LNHNV and CDR2 YYDKDF (reference sequence). The CDR3 runs to 20 residues. In DNA, the CDR3 is TGTGCCACCAGCAGAGCCCGCTGGGGGTCCCTTAACTCTGGGGCCAACGTCCTGACTTTC. Translation gives CATSRARWGSLNSGANVLTF.

The table lists this clonotype with a few counts. The chain joins TRBV20-1 to TRBJ2-7; perhaps TRBD2 as D (7 bases). The ends were cut back, 4 bases at V and 0 bases at J, with 22 bases in the middle. The CDR3 is made up of 17 amino acids. In germline, CDR1 is DFQATT, CDR2 SNEGSKA (reference sequence). The CDR3 protein is CSATGWGGSKSSYEQYF. CDR3 DNA: TGCAGTGCTACCGGTTGGGGGGGCTCTAAGAGCTCCTACGAGCAGTACTTC.

The rearrangement uses TRBV12-3 or TRBV12-4 and TRBJ1-1; 10 bases map to TRBD1. V lost 6 bases, J lost 11 bases, and 9 bases stayed unmatched. The CDR3 has 13 amino acids. The chain's CDR3 is CASSLTGGEIAFF. DNA of the CDR3: TGTGCCAGCAGCCTGACAGGGGGCGAGATTGCTTTCTTT.

This chain uses TRBV12-3 or TRBV12-4 with TRBJ2-5; D is possibly TRBD2 (5 bases). The CDR3 runs 14 residues. With 6 bases removed from V and 1 base from J, the gap between germline ends came to 12 bases. CDR3 in DNA: TGTGCCAGCAGCCCGAGGGCAGGCCAAGAGACCCAGTACTTC. Translation: CASSPRAGQETQYF.

This sequence joins TRBV11-2 and TRBJ2-2; D is perhaps TRBD1 or TRBD2 (5 bases each). Trimming left V 6 bases short and J 11 bases short, with 7 bases between. Germline loops: CDR1 SGHAT, CDR2 FQNNGV. The CDR3 runs to 10 residues. The CDR3 reads CASSWDELFF. In DNA, the CDR3 is TGTGCCAGCAGTTGGGACGAGCTGTTTTTT.

Remarks on this clonotype: Compared with germline, one end of the junction differs, possibly owing to a read error. This chain links TRBV7-2 with TRBJ2-7; D might be TRBD2 (6 bases). Germline V gene data show CDR1 as SGHTA and CDR2 as FQGNSA. The CDR3 loop spans 16 amino acids. CDR3 protein: CDSSFPTSASSYEQYF. The CDR3 DNA reads TGTGACAGCAGCTTTCCGACTAGTGCAAGCTCCTACGAGCAGTACTTC. Using reference TRBV7-2 and TRBJ2-7 for the parts outside the CDR3, the full variable domain is GAGVSQSPSNKVTEKGKDVELRCDPISGHTALYWYRQSLGQGLEFLIYFQGNSAPDKSGLPSDRFSAERTGGSVSTLTIQRTQQEDSAVYLCDSSFPTSASSYEQYFGPGTRLTVT.

The chain carries TRBV29-1 and TRBJ2-2; no clear D. Trimming took 6 bases from V and 5 from J, leaving 10 bases between them. Looked up from germline, CDR1 is SQVTM and CDR2 is ANQGSEA. The CDR3 consists of 12 residues. In DNA, the CDR3 is TGCAGCGTCACAACCGATACCGGGGAGCTGTTTTTT. Protein: CSVTTDTGELFF.

This clonotype has only a few counts. This rearrangement joins TRBV6-5 to TRBJ2-7; 11 bases agree with TRBD1. The germline V gene encodes CDR1 MNHEY and CDR2 SVGAGI. The CDR3 covers 15 residues. The ends lost 2 bases at V and 7 bases at J; junction bases unmatched: 7. CDR3 DNA: TGTGCCAGCAGTTACCACGGACAGGGGGCAAGGGAGCAGTACTTC. This encodes CASSYHGQGAREQYF.

This sequence joins TRBV7-8 and TRBJ2-3; 9 bases align to TRBD1. CDR3 length: 15 amino acids. Germline trimming cut 7 bases from V and 4 bases from J; bases unmatched to any gene: 9. The V gene's germline CDR1 is SGHVS and CDR2 FQNEAQ. The chain's CDR3 is CASTSGDRAADTQYF. DNA for the CDR3: TGTGCCAGCACCTCGGGGGACAGGGCAGCAGATACGCAGTATTTT.

V gene TRBV7-3 combines with J gene TRBJ2-1; 13 bases are shared with TRBD2. The V and J ends lost 3 bases and 8 bases, in that order; junction bases with no gene match: 10. Germline V gene sequence: CDR1 SGHTA, CDR2 FQGTGA. This CDR3 spans 17 amino acids. The CDR3 sequence is CASSFPGTSGDLYEQFF. DNA of the CDR3: TGTGCCAGCAGCTTCCCCGGGACTAGCGGGGATCTCTATGAGCAGTTCTTC.

The chain combines TRBV7-2 with TRBJ1-2; D call uncertain. The CDR3 extends over 14 amino acids. Germline CDR1 and CDR2: SGHTA and FQGNSA. V was cut by 6 bases and J by 2 bases, with 13 bases left in between. The CDR3 nucleotides read TGTGCCAGCAGTCTCGAAACAAGGAACTATGGCTACACCTTC. It codes for CASSLETRNYGYTF.

The V call is TRBV6-2 or TRBV6-3, the J call TRBJ2-5; 8 bases are shared with TRBD2. Trimming at V came to 7 bases and at J to 1 base, leaving 8 bases not matched to a gene. CDR1 MNHEY and CDR2 SVGEGT come from the germline V gene. The CDR3 is 15 residues long. CDR3 in amino acids: CASTEKAGVQETQYF. The CDR3 DNA is TGTGCCAGCACCGAGAAAGCGGGGGTCCAAGAGACCCAGTACTTC.